This passage covers 21 T cell receptor beta chains from one sample sequenced in a study of control samples from healthy donors and cancer patients (dated by TCRdb to 2020 to 2022). The library came from the immunoSEQ multiplex PCR assay. The table was pulled from immuneACCESS by TCRdb, which kept in-frame rearrangements only. Such tables lose some clones; where checked, under half of the loss comes from unresolved V genes, and the rest has no known cause. For this sample there are about 95,000 clones; approximately 90% appear just once. The ten largest make up around 0.9% of the sample. Sequencing input: blood. These receptors were obtained from a woman aged 25 to 39 in good health.

V and J are TRBV19 and TRBJ2-5; TRBD1 agrees at 12 bases. The CDR3 runs 16 residues. Per germline, CDR1 LNHDA and CDR2 SQIVND (reference sequence). J was trimmed by 5 bases and V by 5 bases; bases with no gene match: 9. CDR3 sequence reads: CASSSGQGALSETQYF. CDR3 nucleotides: TGTGCCAGTAGTTCGGGACAGGGGGCGCTTTCGGAGACCCAGTACTTC.

This rearrangement joins TRBV19 to TRBJ2-2; 12 bases line up with TRBD2. V gave up 7 bases and J gave up 7 bases; unmatched junction bases: 13. Germline lookup yields CDR1 LNHDA and CDR2 SQIVND (reference sequence). There are 17 residues in the CDR3. CDR3 nucleotide sequence: TGTGCCAGTACTCTGACTAGCGGGGGCCTTACTGGCGGGGAGCTGTTTTTT. Its translation: CASTLTSGGLTGGELFF.

The chain joins TRBV10-3 to TRBJ2-7, with 7 positions matching TRBD1. V lost 6 bases and J lost 0; bases outside the gene matches: 17. The CDR3 is 18 amino acids. CDR1 is ENHRY and CDR2 is SYGVKD in the germline V gene. The CDR3 reads CAISSGGVEYTGSYEQYF. CDR3 coding DNA: TGTGCCATCAGCTCAGGGGGAGTAGAGTATACGGGCTCCTACGAGCAGTACTTC.

CDR3 DNA sequence: TGTGCCAGCAGCTTAGAATTAAGCAATCAGCCCCAGCATTTT. Translation gives CASSLELSNQPQHF. V and J are TRBV7-8 and TRBJ1-5; D is uncertain. CDR3 size: 14 residues. CDR1 and CDR2 (germline): SGHVS, FQNEAQ. The V end was cut by 1 base, the J end by 1 base, with 5 bases between.

This sequence joins TRBV5-5 and TRBJ1-1; D perhaps matches TRBD1 (5 bases). The germline V gene has CDR1 SGHKS and CDR2 YYEKEE (reference sequence). Trimming removed 4 bases at V and 7 bases at J, with 20 bases between. The CDR3 extends over 15 amino acids. The CDR3 region has the DNA TGTGCCAGCAGCGAGACCGGGACGGTTATTCGTGAAGCTTTCTTT. Its translation is CASSETGTVIREAFF. Full variable domain (rest looked up from reference TRBV5-5 and TRBJ1-1): DAGVTQSPTHLIKTRGQQVTLRCSPISGHKSVSWYQQVLGQGPQFIFQYYEKEERGRGNFPDRFSARQFPNYSSELNVNALLLGDSALYLCASSETGTVIREAFFGQGTRLTVV.

This rearrangement joins TRBV5-5 to TRBJ1-6; D might be TRBD1 (6 bases). V gave up 2 bases and J gave up 6 bases, with 12 bases separating them. Germline V gene sequence: CDR1 SGHKS, CDR2 YYEKEE (reference sequence). This CDR3 region has 15 residues. CDR3 nucleotides: TGTGCCAGCAGCTTTCTGGACAGCGCTAATTCACCCCTCCACTTT. Its translation: CASSFLDSANSPLHF. Drawing the rest from reference TRBV5-5 and TRBJ1-6, the complete variable domain is DAGVTQSPTHLIKTRGQQVTLRCSPISGHKSVSWYQQVLGQGPQFIFQYYEKEERGRGNFPDRFSARQFPNYSSELNVNALLLGDSALYLCASSFLDSANSPLHFGNGTRLTVT.

The V gene is TRBV6-5, the J gene TRBJ1-2; D might be TRBD1 (5 bases). Trimming stripped 0 bases from V and 4 bases from J, with 12 bases between. The CDR3 extends over 15 amino acids. CDR1 MNHEY and CDR2 SVGAGI come from the germline V gene. DNA of the CDR3: TGTGCCAGCAGTTACTCCGTCTCCGGGGCCTATGGCTACACCTTC. It is translated as CASSYSVSGAYGYTF.

The chain employs TRBV3-1 (or the pseudogene TRBV3-2) and TRBJ2-2; no firm D call. This CDR3 comprises 15 residues. V lost 3 bases, J lost 2 bases, and 10 bases lay in between. The germline V gene encodes CDR1 LGHDT and CDR2 YNNKEL (reference sequence). This CDR3 reads CASSHKGSNTGELFF. The DNA for the CDR3 is TGTGCCAGCAGCCATAAGGGATCAAACACCGGGGAGCTGTTTTTT.

The rearrangement links TRBV5-1 to TRBJ2-2; D remains ambiguous. The germline CDR1 and CDR2 sequences are SGHRS and YFSETQ. Between the trimmed V and J ends, which lost 0 bases and 6 bases, there was a span of 6 bases. CDR3 size: 13 residues. The DNA for the CDR3 is TGCGCCAGCAGCTTGGACCGACCCGGGGAGCTGTTTTTT. The encoded protein is CASSLDRPGELFF.

V gene TRBV6-1 combines with J gene TRBJ1-3; possible D gene TRBD1, 5 bases. The CDR3 is made up of 15 amino acids. Trimming removed 2 bases from V and 0 bases from J, with 8 bases in between. Per germline, CDR1 MNHNS and CDR2 SASEGT. CDR3: CASSEQGPSGNTIYF. CDR3 in DNA: TGTGCCAGCAGTGAACAGGGACCCTCTGGAAACACCATATATTTT.

The V call is TRBV28, the J call TRBJ1-1; 7 bases agree with TRBD1. Germline trimming cut 2 bases from V and 6 bases from J; bases unmatched to any gene: 9. From germline, CDR1 is MDHEN and CDR2 SYDVKM. This CDR3 is built from 15 residues. The CDR3 reads CASSLRQGGFAEAFF. The DNA of the CDR3 is TGTGCCAGCAGTTTAAGGCAGGGGGGTTTCGCTGAAGCTTTCTTT. The entire variable domain, with the rest obtained from reference TRBV28 and TRBJ1-1, is as follows: DVKVTQSSRYLVKRTGEKVFLECVQDMDHENMFWYRQDPGLGLRLIYFSYDVKMKEKGDIPEGYSVSREKKERFSLILESASTNQTSMYLCASSLRQGGFAEAFFGQGTRLTVV.

The chain uses TRBV10-1 and TRBJ2-3, with D perhaps TRBD2 (6 bases). Germline assignment: CDR1 WNHNN and CDR2 SYGVQD (reference sequence). CDR3 length equals 14 residues. V lost 6 bases to trimming and J lost 2 bases, with 12 bases between them. CDR3: CASSETRHTDTQYF. DNA for the CDR3: TGCGCCAGCAGCGAGACTAGGCACACAGATACGCAGTATTTT.

The rearrangement joins TRBV4-1 to TRBJ1-1; 8 bases align to TRBD1. V lost 0 bases to trimming and J lost 4 bases; unmatched junction nucleotides: 4. The CDR3 covers 15 residues. From germline, CDR1 is MGHRA and CDR2 YSYEKL. The DNA for the CDR3 is TGCGCCAGCAGCCAAGAAGGACAGGGCGTCACTGAAGCTTTCTTT. Translation gives CASSQEGQGVTEAFF.

This sequence joins TRBV2 and TRBJ2-5, with 11 positions matching TRBD1. Trimming cost V 7 bases and J 4 bases; bases outside gene matches: 8. This CDR3 has 15 residues. Looked up from germline, CDR1 is SNHLY and CDR2 is FYNNEI. CDR3: CASKRDRGKGETQYF. The CDR3 DNA reads as TGTGCCAGCAAACGGGACAGGGGGAAAGGAGAGACCCAGTACTTC.

J is TRBJ1-4 and V is TRBV11-2; tentative D call: TRBD1 (5 bases). The CDR3 is 17 amino acids. From germline, CDR1 is SGHAT and CDR2 FQNNGV. V was pared by 1 base and J by 8 bases, with 20 bases between. The CDR3: CASSLGGLGGLKEKLFF. CDR3 in DNA: TGTGCCAGCAGCTTAGGAGGGTTGGGGGGACTCAAGGAAAAACTGTTTTTT.

The chain joins TRBV19 to TRBJ1-2; TRBD1 matches 7 bases. Trimming removed 5 bases from V and 6 bases from J; junction bases left unmatched: 9. The germline V gene encodes CDR1 LNHDA and CDR2 SQIVND (reference sequence). The CDR3 totals 14 residues. CDR3: CASSDRAIVHGYTF. The CDR3 region has the DNA TGTGCCAGTAGTGACAGGGCAATAGTCCATGGCTACACCTTC.

The chain combines TRBV6-5 with TRBJ1-2, with D possibly matching TRBD1 (6 bases). Germline V gene lookup returns CDR1 MNHEY and CDR2 SVGAGI. V shed 8 bases and J shed 3 bases, with 10 bases lying between them. This CDR3 spans 12 amino acids. In nucleotides, the CDR3 is TGTGCCAGCGGGGGCGCCTACTATGGCTACACCTTC. Encoded protein: CASGGAYYGYTF.

This clone has only one observation. V is TRBV19 and J is TRBJ1-1, with 8 bases aligning to TRBD1. V was pared by 7 bases and J by 1 base, with 8 bases of the junction left unmatched. The CDR3 covers 15 residues. The germline CDR1 and CDR2 sequences are LNHDA and SQIVND (reference sequence). This chain's CDR3 is CASTPGQGRNTEAFF. CDR3 bases: TGTGCCAGTACCCCCGGACAGGGAAGGAACACTGAAGCTTTCTTT. Based on the CDR3 plus reference TRBV19 and TRBJ1-1, the full variable domain is DGGITQSPKYLFRKEGQNVTLSCEQNLNHDAMYWYRQDPGQGLRLIYYSQIVNDFQKGDIAEGYSVSREKKESFPLTVTSAQKNPTAFYLCASTPGQGRNTEAFFGQGTRLTVV.

The count of this clone is one. The rearrangement links TRBV9 to TRBJ2-1; a possible D gene is TRBD2 (7 bases). The V end was cut by 0 bases, the J end by 5 bases, with 15 bases between. Germline values: CDR1 SGDLS, CDR2 YYNGEE. CDR3 length: 16 residues. The DNA for the CDR3 is TGTGCCAGCAGCGTAGTTGTGGGGGGGCCGGACAATGAGCAGTTCTTC. Its translation: CASSVVVGGPDNEQFF.

This chain uses TRBV7-9 with TRBJ2-1; 9 bases map to TRBD2. V trimming: 5 bases; J trimming: 5 bases; junction bases outside the gene matches: 16. The CDR3 has 18 residues. Germline lookup yields CDR1 SEHNR and CDR2 FQNEAQ (reference sequence). CDR3 sequence reads: CASSPRSGLAGDHNEQFF. The CDR3 DNA sequence: TGTGCCAGCAGCCCGAGATCGGGTTTAGCGGGAGACCACAATGAGCAGTTCTTC.

This chain joins TRBV6-5 and TRBJ1-5; possibly TRBD1 for D (5 bases). The CDR3 loop spans 15 amino acids. From germline, CDR1 is MNHEY and CDR2 SVGAGI. The germline V and J ends were trimmed by 4 bases and 0 bases, with 10 bases remaining between them. The CDR3 nucleotides read TGTGCCAGCAGTTCGGGACTTTATAGCAATCAGCCCCAGCATTTT. Translation gives CASSSGLYSNQPQHF.